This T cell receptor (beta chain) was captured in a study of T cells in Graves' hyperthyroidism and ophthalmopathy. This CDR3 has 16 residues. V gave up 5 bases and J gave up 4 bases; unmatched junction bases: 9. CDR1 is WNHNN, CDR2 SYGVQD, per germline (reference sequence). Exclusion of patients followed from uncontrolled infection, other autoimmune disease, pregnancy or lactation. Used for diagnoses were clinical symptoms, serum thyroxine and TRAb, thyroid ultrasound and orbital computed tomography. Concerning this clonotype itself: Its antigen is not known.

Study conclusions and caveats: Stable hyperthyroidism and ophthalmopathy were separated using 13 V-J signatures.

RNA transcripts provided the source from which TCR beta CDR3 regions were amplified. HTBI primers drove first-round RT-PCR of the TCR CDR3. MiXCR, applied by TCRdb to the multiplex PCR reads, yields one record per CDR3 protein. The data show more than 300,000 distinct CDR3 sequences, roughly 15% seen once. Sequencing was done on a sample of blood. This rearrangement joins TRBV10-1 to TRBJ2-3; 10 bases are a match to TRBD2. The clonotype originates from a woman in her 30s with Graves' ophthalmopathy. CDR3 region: CASSRASGGRSDTQYF. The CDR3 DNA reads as TGCGCCAGCAGTCGGGCTAGCGGGGGACGTTCAGATACGCAGTATTTT.